The present T cell receptor (beta chain) was sequenced within a study of post-analysis software for immune sequencing data. Study observations and caveats: Samples prepared in the same batch strongly co-clustered by F measure. Roughly five TRBV segments were more frequent in patients than controls; TRBV5-6, TRBV5-1 and TRBV20-1 belonged to this group.

TCR beta libraries were prepared from cDNA with unique molecular identifiers. It was from about 0.94 to 9.7 million T cells that 450,000 to 550,000 cDNA molecules came. Using its own MiXCR run on the PCR reads, TCRdb lists one record per CDR3 protein. The data contain fewer than 900,000 distinct CDR3 sequences, about 45% of them singletons. About this clonotype itself: Its antigen is not identified.

This CDR3 has 15 residues. In germline, CDR1 is MNHNY, CDR2 SVGAGI (reference sequence). Trimming left V 2 bases short and J 7 bases short, with 15 bases between. Material for sequencing was blood. The rearrangement links TRBV6-6 to TRBJ2-1, with D tentatively TRBD1 (5 bases). The TCR was taken from a girl between 10 and 17 years old with multiple sclerosis. CDR3 nucleotides: TGTGCCAGCAGTTACGGCCAGGGCTTTCTGAATGAGCAGTTCTTC. This gives the protein CASSYGQGFLNEQFF.